This TCR beta chain was sequenced in a study of T-cell reconstitution after alpha-beta-depleted transplantation in children. Regarding the study as a whole: Newly generated T cells supplied most T-cell counts and diversity one year post-transplant. Several hundred expanded graft clones reportedly supplied alpha-beta T cells about two months after transplant. Some patients' high day-60 TCRbeta diversity was attributed to recipient cells surviving conditioning.

V shed 6 bases and J 7 bases; nucleotides not matched to a gene: 8. CDR3 length: 13 residues. Germline V gives CDR1 MDHEN, CDR2 SYDVKM. Unique molecular identifiers featured in how the TCRbeta library was prepared. TCRdb fed the PCR reads into MiXCR, producing one record per CDR3 protein. Among some 600,000 distinct CDR3 sequences, 13% were seen once, and the ten largest hold approximately 2%. On this clonotype itself: Its antigen is not identified.

The sequences come from PBMCs, mostly from graft donor cells, collected 360 days after TCRalphabeta/CD19-depleted stem cell transplant. The V and J genes are TRBV28 and TRBJ1-2; TRBD1 agrees at 7 bases. This sequence originates from a male patient between 5 and 17 years old who had a stem cell transplant for acute myeloid leukemia, so the T cells may come from the graft donor. CDR3: CASSPTGASGYTF. The CDR3 DNA reads as TGTGCCAGCAGCCCTACAGGGGCGAGTGGCTACACCTTC.